The sequence of this T cell receptor (beta chain) was determined in a study of cytomegalovirus exposure and HLA in healthy donors. Findings and caveats of the study: In vitro checks showed that a few CMV-associated chains really do target CMV antigens.

Notes on this clone: Antigen specificity is unknown.

Per germline, CDR1 SGHRS and CDR2 YFSETQ. The CDR3 is 15 residues long. V lost 0 bases, J lost 0 bases, and 9 bases lay in between. The PCR was carried out with 60 Vbeta primers and 13 Jbeta primers. Clones were read by immunoSEQ multiplex PCR, and TCRdb kept only the in-frame ones, dropping some. Among around 200,000 clones listed, 79% were seen once. This chain uses TRBV5-1 with TRBJ1-2; maybe TRBD1 (6 bases). This clonotype was sampled from a middle-aged man in good health and CMV-seronegative. The sample was PBMCs. CDR3: CASSLDGQTNYGYTF. The CDR3 DNA follows: TGCGCCAGCAGCTTGGACGGACAGACTAACTATGGCTACACCTTC.